These T cell receptor beta chains were read from a single sample in a study of beta chain features in type 1 diabetes. Data came from immunoSEQ multiplex PCR; TCRdb stores just in-frame clones and leaves some out. The table records 600,000 to 700,000 clones, approximately 13% of them present only once. Sequenced sample: naive CD4+ T cells from blood. Receptors were obtained from a man aged 25-45 years with type 1 diabetes. Both conserved end residues are part of each CDR3. The D gene is left open where the match is weak. Only some rows state a clone size, as once, few, many or a class for expanded clones.

V gene	J gene	clone size	D gene	CDR3 protein	CDR3 DNA
TRBV7-2	TRBJ1-1	few	-	CASSSRRSKDTEAFF	TGTGCCAGCAGCTCCAGACGGTCGAAGGACACTGAAGCTTTCTTT
TRBV27	TRBJ1-4	-	-	CASSLGEKLFF	TGTGCCAGCAGTTTAGGTGAAAAACTGTTTTTT
TRBV5-1	TRBJ2-5	few	-	CASSASGEQQETQYF	TGCGCCAGCAGCGCCTCGGGGGAGCAACAAGAGACCCAGTACTTC
TRBV2	TRBJ1-1	few	-	CASSERGTGGHRAFF	TGTGCCAGCAGTGAAAGGGGGACGGGAGGCCACCGGGCTTTCTTT
TRBV2	TRBJ2-2	few	-	CASSEIGQNTGELFF	TGTGCCAGCAGTGAAATCGGACAAAACACCGGGGAGCTGTTTTTT
TRBV10-3	TRBJ1-5	-	-	CAISDPGGTAQPQHF	TGTGCCATCAGTGACCCGGGGGGGACGGCGCAGCCCCAGCATTTT
TRBV6-1	TRBJ2-5	-	-	CASSIASQETQYF	TGTGCCAGCAGTATAGCGAGCCAAGAGACCCAGTACTTC
TRBV10-3	TRBJ1-2	few	-	CAIRRQVESYGYTF	TGTGCCATCAGAAGACAGGTCGAGAGCTATGGCTACACCTTC
TRBV7-9	TRBJ1-2	few	-	CASSLPAPAHYGYTF	TGTGCCAGCAGCCTCCCCGCCCCGGCTCACTATGGCTACACCTTC
TRBV5-1	TRBJ1-4	-	TRBD1	CASSLDQGAEEKLFF	TGCGCCAGCAGCTTGGATCAGGGGGCCGAAGAAAAACTGTTTTTT
TRBV30	TRBJ2-7	-	TRBD1	CAWSVKGAAYEQYF	TGTGCCTGGAGTGTAAAGGGGGCGGCCTACGAGCAGTACTTC
TRBV7-2	TRBJ2-2	few	-	CASSLAGELFF	TGTGCCAGCAGCTTAGCCGGGGAGCTGTTTTTT
TRBV9	TRBJ2-7	few	-	CASSVAGTTSGEQYF	TGTGCCAGCAGCGTAGCCGGGACAACCTCGGGGGAGCAGTACTTC
TRBV7-9	TRBJ2-5	few	-	CASSSDIFEETQYF	TGTGCCAGCAGTTCAGACATCTTCGAAGAGACCCAGTACTTC
TRBV25-1	TRBJ1-5	few	-	CASSERGNQPQHF	TGTGCCAGCAGTGAAAGGGGCAATCAGCCCCAGCATTTT
TRBV10-3	TRBJ2-7	-	TRBD1	CAINPGQEPYEQYF	TGTGCCATCAATCCGGGACAGGAACCCTACGAGCAGTACTTC
TRBV6-5	TRBJ1-3	few	-	CASSPDRLTGNTIYF	TGTGCCAGCAGTCCCGACAGGCTCACTGGAAACACCATATATTTT
TRBV7-3	TRBJ1-2	few	-	CASSQTGPQGYGYTF	TGTGCCAGCAGCCAAACAGGGCCGCAGGGCTATGGCTACACCTTC
TRBV4-2	TRBJ2-2	few	-	CASSQLLLGPSNTGELFF	TGTGCCAGCAGCCAATTACTCCTGGGGCCCTCGAACACCGGGGAGCTGTTTTTT
TRBV27	TRBJ2-7	-	-	CASSLQDTYEQYF	TGTGCCAGCAGTTTACAAGACACCTACGAGCAGTACTTC
TRBV7-2	TRBJ2-4	-	-	CASSFGAKNIQYF	TGTGCCAGCAGCTTCGGGGCTAAAAACATTCAGTACTTC
TRBV14	TRBJ1-2	few	-	CASSFDSIYGYTF	TGTGCCAGCAGCTTCGACAGCATCTATGGCTACACCTTC
TRBV7-2	TRBJ1-1	-	-	CASSLAGQGPEAFF	TGTGCCAGCAGCTTAGCCGGGCAGGGCCCTGAAGCTTTCTTT
TRBV28	TRBJ1-6	-	TRBD1	CASRPGQGRSPLHF	TGTGCCAGCAGGCCCGGACAGGGAAGGTCACCCCTCCACTTT
TRBV7-7	TRBJ2-1	few	-	CASSADREGEQFF	TGTGCCAGCAGCGCAGACAGGGAGGGCGAGCAGTTCTTC
TRBV4-1	TRBJ1-1	few	-	CASSQDLLRLMNTEAFF	TGCGCCAGCAGCCAAGATCTCCTCCGACTCATGAACACTGAAGCTTTCTTT
TRBV2	TRBJ1-1	few	-	CASSSEMNTEAFF	TGTGCCAGCAGCTCGGAGATGAACACTGAAGCTTTCTTT
TRBV4-3	TRBJ1-2	-	TRBD1	CASSHRDRVGGYTF	TGCGCCAGCAGCCACCGGGACAGGGTCGGCGGCTACACCTTC
TRBV29-1	TRBJ1-1	few	-	CSVEVPGRLNTEAFF	TGCAGCGTTGAAGTCCCGGGACGGCTTAACACTGAAGCTTTCTTT
TRBV5-6	TRBJ2-7	-	-	CASSLNGEQYF	TGTGCCAGCAGCTTGAATGGCGAGCAGTACTTC
TRBV15	TRBJ2-7	few	TRBD2	CATSRAQLAGGSYEQYF	TGTGCCACCAGCAGAGCCCAACTAGCGGGGGGATCCTACGAGCAGTACTTC
TRBV1	TRBJ2-3	-	-	CTSSQAPGLRGALYTQYF	TGCACCAGCAGCCAAGCTCCGGGTCTGCGGGGGGCCCTTTATACGCAGTATTTT
TRBV19	TRBJ1-2	-	-	CASSIDRKAGGYTF	TGTGCCAGTAGTATAGATCGGAAGGCAGGGGGCTACACCTTC
TRBV27	TRBJ1-6	few	TRBD1	CASSSQTGSNSPLHF	TGTGCCAGCAGTTCCCAGACAGGGTCAAATTCACCCCTCCACTTT
TRBV4-3	TRBJ2-1	-	TRBD2	CASSRAGGYNEQFF	TGCGCCAGCAGCCGAGCGGGGGGGTACAATGAGCAGTTCTTC
TRBV6-6	TRBJ2-3	-	TRBD2	CASSQGLGYTDTQYF	TGTGCCAGCAGTCAGGGACTAGGTTACACAGATACGCAGTATTTT
TRBV4-3	TRBJ1-4	-	TRBD1	CASSQGTGEEKLFF	TGCGCCAGCAGCCAAGGGACAGGGGAAGAAAAACTGTTTTTT
TRBV5-4	TRBJ2-7	few	TRBD2	CASSVRSGTFYEQYF	TGTGCCAGCAGCGTACGGAGCGGGACTTTCTACGAGCAGTACTTC
TRBV6-5	TRBJ2-5	-	TRBD1	CASTTQGAGEETQYF	TGTGCCAGCACCACACAGGGGGCGGGAGAAGAGACCCAGTACTTC
TRBV25-1	TRBJ2-2	-	-	CASSVRFGAYTGELFF	TGTGCCAGCAGTGTCCGGTTCGGGGCGTATACCGGGGAGCTGTTTTTT
TRBV7-9	TRBJ2-5	-	-	CASSLEEHWETQYF	TGTGCCAGCAGCTTGGAAGAACATTGGGAGACCCAGTACTTC
TRBV6-6	TRBJ1-5	-	-	CASSSDQPQHF	TGTGCCAGCAGTTCAGATCAGCCCCAGCATTTT
TRBV28	TRBJ1-3	-	-	CASSSPGGNTIYF	TGTGCCAGCAGTTCTCCAGGAGGAAACACCATATATTTT
TRBV25-1	TRBJ2-7	few	-	CASSLGPENSYEQYF	TGTGCCAGCAGTTTGGGCCCAGAAAACTCCTACGAGCAGTACTTC
TRBV29-1	TRBJ1-5	-	-	CSVAGSDQPQHF	TGCAGCGTTGCAGGGTCAGATCAGCCCCAGCATTTT
TRBV6-6	TRBJ1-2	few	-	CASSSPVANYGYTF	TGTGCCAGCAGTTCCCCGGTCGCTAACTATGGCTACACCTTC
TRBV5-1	TRBJ2-1	few	-	CASSFDRTTGYEQFF	TGCGCCAGCAGCTTCGACAGGACCACTGGCTATGAGCAGTTCTTC
TRBV7-8	TRBJ2-7	few	-	CASSLALGQYEQYF	TGTGCCAGCAGCTTAGCGCTAGGGCAATACGAGCAGTACTTC
TRBV7-9	TRBJ2-5	-	TRBD2	CASSPPGGGETQYF	TGTGCCAGCAGCCCCCCGGGGGGAGGAGAAACCCAGTACTTC
TRBV5-1	TRBJ2-6	few	-	CASSYRGHSLSGANVLTF	TGCGCCAGCAGCTACCGGGGACACTCCCTCTCTGGGGCCAACGTCCTGACTTTC
TRBV29-1	TRBJ1-5	few	-	CSVVYDSNQPQHF	TGCAGCGTTGTTTATGACAGCAATCAGCCCCAGCATTTT
TRBV10-3	TRBJ2-2	few	-	CAILIETRRANTGELFF	TGTGCCATCCTGATTGAAACCCGACGCGCGAACACCGGGGAGCTGTTTTTT
TRBV5-6	TRBJ1-5	few	-	CASSWGSNQPQHF	TGTGCCAGCAGCTGGGGGAGCAATCAGCCCCAGCATTTT
TRBV15	TRBJ2-5	few	-	CATSRDSPIQETQYF	TGTGCCACCAGCAGAGACTCACCGATACAAGAGACCCAGTACTTC